This T cell receptor (beta chain) was documented in a study of control samples from healthy donors and cancer patients. Profiled with immunoSEQ multiplex PCR; TCRdb holds only in-frame clones, not every one. The data hold over 100,000 clones, with 75% to 95% observed a single time. Unmatched junction bases numbered 8, after V lost 2 bases and J lost 4 bases. CDR1 LNHDA and CDR2 SQIVND come from the germline V gene (reference sequence). The CDR3 is 15 amino acids. The chain links TRBV19 to TRBJ2-7; 7 positions match TRBD1. The receptor comes from a human donor in good health. The donor label of this sample is uncertain. Specimen: blood. The CDR3 nucleotides are TGTGCCAGTAGTATACAAGGGGGCATCGGGTACGAGCAGTACTTC. This gives the protein CASSIQGGIGYEQYF.